This entry lists 20 T cell receptor beta chains sequenced from one sample in a study of blood T cell repertoires in COVID-19. TCRdb's copy holds only in-frame clones and misses some; the assay was immunoSEQ multiplex PCR. This table holds 250,000 to 300,000 clones, about 90% found once. The sequenced sample consisted of PBMCs or T cells enriched from blood (not recorded which). All receptors come from a human donor in a cohort exposed to, infected with or recovered from COVID-19 (not recorded which). The donor label of this sample is uncertain.

V usage is TRBV5-1 and J usage is TRBJ2-5, with D unresolved. Trimming stripped 4 bases from V and 5 bases from J, with 15 bases between. Germline CDR1 reads SGHRS; CDR2 reads YFSETQ. CDR3 size: 14 residues. Here the CDR3 DNA reads TGCGCCAGCAGCGACCGCAGGTTCCGGGAGACCCAGTACTTC. As protein: CASSDRRFRETQYF.

This clone was picked up one time. The chain employs TRBV13 and TRBJ1-1; D might be TRBD1 (6 bases). The CDR3 is made up of 14 amino acids. Trimming left V 2 bases short and J 4 bases short, with 11 bases between. CDR1 PRHDT and CDR2 FYEKMQ come from the germline V gene (reference sequence). The CDR3 region has the DNA TGTGCCAGCAGCTTACGGGGGGCACCCACTGAAGCTTTCTTT. Amino acids: CASSLRGAPTEAFF.

This clone has more than one count but fewer than ten. The chain carries TRBV2 and TRBJ1-5; 7 positions agree with TRBD1. CDR3 length equals 14 residues. Germline trimming cut 6 bases from V and 5 bases from J; bases unmatched to any gene: 7. Germline V gene sequence: CDR1 SNHLY, CDR2 FYNNEI. The CDR3 region has the DNA TGTGCCAGCAGCCTGACAGGGATCGATCAGCCCCAGCATTTT. This sequence encodes CASSLTGIDQPQHF.

The chain joins TRBV7-3 to TRBJ1-2; weak D call: TRBD1 (6 bases). V gave up 0 bases and J gave up 8 bases, with 13 bases separating them. Germline-derived CDR1 and CDR2 are SGHTA and FQGTGA. This CDR3 contains 14 residues. The CDR3 region has the DNA TGTGCCAGCAGCTTAACTAGCAGGGGAAGCGGCTACACCTTC. It yields the protein CASSLTSRGSGYTF.

The chain couples TRBV27 to TRBJ2-3; 7 bases fit TRBD2. The CDR3 sequence is 14 residues long. Germline V gene lookup returns CDR1 MNHEY and CDR2 SMNVEV (reference sequence). With V trimmed by 4 bases and J by 5 bases, 6 bases remained unmatched. The CDR3 protein is CASSSGLEIDTQYF. The CDR3 DNA is TGTGCCAGCAGTTCAGGACTAGAAATAGATACGCAGTATTTT.

V is TRBV11-2 and J is TRBJ2-1, with 8 bases fitting TRBD2. This CDR3 has 16 amino acids. From germline, CDR1 is SGHAT and CDR2 FQNNGV. Germline trimming cut 5 bases from V and 7 bases from J; bases unmatched to any gene: 13. The CDR3 protein is CASSLHRGGAANEQFF. The CDR3 DNA reads TGTGCCAGCAGCCTCCATCGGGGGGGGGCCGCTAATGAGCAGTTCTTC.

In its sample, this clone was seen once. The chain employs TRBV11-2 and TRBJ2-4; no clear D. Germline CDR1 and CDR2: SGHAT and FQNNGV. This CDR3 spans 13 amino acids. The germline V and J ends were trimmed by 1 base and 6 bases, with 7 bases remaining between them. DNA for the CDR3: TGTGCCAGCAGCTTAGGTACTGGAAACATTCAGTACTTC. Its protein product is CASSLGTGNIQYF.

The chain employs TRBV30 and TRBJ1-5, with a tentative D call TRBD1 (6 bases). This CDR3 has 13 amino acids. V lost 2 bases to trimming and J lost 7 bases, with 12 bases between them. Germline loops: CDR1 GTSNPN, CDR2 SVGIG (reference sequence). CDR3 in amino acids: CAWSKQGRQPQHF. In DNA form, the CDR3 reads TGTGCCTGGAGTAAACAGGGCCGGCAGCCCCAGCATTTT. Full variable domain (missing parts from reference TRBV30 and TRBJ1-5): SQTIHQWPATLVQPVGSPLSLECTVEGTSNPNLYWYRQAAGRGLQLLFYSVGIGQISSEVPQNLSASRPQDRQFILSSKKLLLSDSGFYLCAWSKQGRQPQHFGDGTRLSIL.

The V call is TRBV14, the J call TRBJ1-2; no firm D call. The CDR3 has 12 residues. V lost 5 bases to trimming and J lost 7 bases, with 11 bases between them. The germline V gene has CDR1 SGHDN and CDR2 FVKESK. CDR3 coding DNA: TGTGCCAGCAGCGTCCTTGGAGGTGGCTACACCTTC. Amino acids: CASSVLGGGYTF.

This clone appeared a single time. This chain joins TRBV18 and TRBJ2-5; no firm D call. Trimming shortened V by 6 bases and J by 4 bases, and 12 bases separated the two germline ends. Germline V gene sequence: CDR1 KGHSH, CDR2 LQKENI. This CDR3 comprises 13 residues. CDR3 coding DNA: TGTGCCAGCTCTGACGGCAGCGTAGAGACCCAGTACTTC. Amino acids: CASSDGSVETQYF.

The CDR3 DNA sequence: TGTGCCGGGGAAACAGGCCTGGAGGAAAAACTGTTTTTT. Its protein product is CAGETGLEEKLFF. The chain is built from TRBV30 and TRBJ1-4; TRBD1 might be the D (5 bases). The CDR3 runs to 13 residues. Germline loops: CDR1 GTSNPN, CDR2 SVGIG (reference sequence). V lost 8 bases and J 8 bases, leaving 18 bases between the germline ends.

The chain is built from TRBV5-1 and TRBJ2-2, with D possibly being TRBD2 (6 bases). The V gene's germline CDR1 is SGHRS and CDR2 YFSETQ. The CDR3 spans 15 residues. V lost 3 bases and J 4 bases, leaving 13 bases between the germline ends. For the CDR3, the DNA is TGCGCCAGCAGCTCGACGATGGGGGGCACCGGGGAGCTGTTTTTT. Its protein is CASSSTMGGTGELFF.

The J gene is TRBJ1-2, the V gene TRBV19, with D perhaps matching TRBD1 (6 bases). The CDR3 has 16 residues. Looked up from germline, CDR1 is LNHDA and CDR2 is SQIVND (reference sequence). Trimming removed 6 bases from V and 3 bases from J, with 20 bases in between. The CDR3 region has the DNA TGTGCCAGTAGCCACCCTACAGGGATACGCCACTATGGCTACACCTTC. This translates into CASSHPTGIRHYGYTF. Full variable domain (outside the CDR3, taken from reference TRBV19 and TRBJ1-2): DGGITQSPKYLFRKEGQNVTLSCEQNLNHDAMYWYRQDPGQGLRLIYYSQIVNDFQKGDIAEGYSVSREKKESFPLTVTSAQKNPTAFYLCASSHPTGIRHYGYTFGSGTRLTVV.

This clone occurred once. The chain recombines TRBV6-5 with TRBJ1-1, with 7 bases identical to TRBD1. Germline V gene lookup returns CDR1 MNHEY and CDR2 SVGAGI. Trimming removed 6 bases from V and 5 bases from J; junction bases left unmatched: 6. This CDR3 contains 13 residues. CDR3 residues: CASRGTATTEAFF. In nucleotides, the CDR3 is TGTGCCAGCAGGGGGACAGCTACTACTGAAGCTTTCTTT.

The CDR3 region has the DNA TGTGCCTGGAGTGTACGGGTCGGGACAGGTAACACTGAAGCTTTCTTT. Translated, it gives CAWSVRVGTGNTEAFF. The chain has TRBV30 and TRBJ1-1, with TRBD1 matching 8 bases. CDR3 length: 16 amino acids. J gave up 2 bases and V 0 bases, and 8 bases lay outside the gene matches. The germline V gene has CDR1 GTSNPN and CDR2 SVGIG (reference sequence).

The gene calls are TRBV5-1 and TRBJ1-2; no clear D. With 1 base removed from V and 6 bases from J, the gap between germline ends came to 10 bases. Germline V gene lookup returns CDR1 SGHRS and CDR2 YFSETQ. The CDR3 extends over 13 amino acids. CDR3: CASSLSGNDGYTF. CDR3 nucleotides: TGCGCCAGCAGCTTGTCAGGCAACGATGGCTACACCTTC.

The chain is built from TRBV5-4 and TRBJ2-7, with D perhaps matching TRBD1 (5 bases). CDR1 and CDR2 (germline): SGHNT, YYREEE (reference sequence). CDR3 length: 12 amino acids. The V end was cut by 0 bases, the J end by 6 bases, with 7 bases between. CDR3 nucleotide sequence: TGTGCCAGCAGCTTGGGCCAGGGCGAGCAGTACTTC. This translates into CASSLGQGEQYF.

The rearrangement links TRBV30 to TRBJ2-3, with 9 bases aligning to TRBD2. CDR1 is GTSNPN and CDR2 is SVGIG in the germline V gene (reference sequence). V lost 0 bases, J lost 3 bases, and 13 bases stayed unmatched. CDR3 length: 18 amino acids. As DNA, the CDR3 is TGTGCCTGGAGTGTGCGGGGGGGCAAATCGCGAGGAACAGATACGCAGTATTTT. This gives the protein CAWSVRGGKSRGTDTQYF. Full variable domain (missing parts from reference TRBV30 and TRBJ2-3): SQTIHQWPATLVQPVGSPLSLECTVEGTSNPNLYWYRQAAGRGLQLLFYSVGIGQISSEVPQNLSASRPQDRQFILSSKKLLLSDSGFYLCAWSVRGGKSRGTDTQYFGPGTRLTVL.

This sequence joins TRBV5-1 and TRBJ2-7, with TRBD1 as a possible D gene (6 bases). The CDR3 contains 13 residues. Trimming cost V 3 bases and J 3 bases, with 10 bases left between them. Germline-derived CDR1 and CDR2 are SGHRS and YFSETQ. The CDR3 DNA follows: TGCGCCAGCAGCTCACAGGGTGACTACGAGCAGTACTTC. This sequence encodes CASSSQGDYEQYF. The complete variable domain, with remaining parts taken from reference TRBV5-1 and TRBJ2-7, reads KAGVTQTPRYLIKTRGQQVTLSCSPISGHRSVSWYQQTPGQGLQFLFEYFSETQRNKGNFPGRFSGRQFSNSRSEMNVSTLELGDSALYLCASSSQGDYEQYFGPGTRLTVT.

V is TRBV7-9 and J is TRBJ2-7; D is perhaps TRBD1 (5 bases). Trimming took 0 bases from V and 0 from J, leaving 9 bases between them. In germline, CDR1 is SEHNR, CDR2 FQNEAQ (reference sequence). The CDR3 has 15 amino acids. This chain's CDR3 is CASSLAVGASYEQYF. The CDR3 DNA is TGTGCCAGCAGCTTAGCGGTTGGGGCCTCCTACGAGCAGTACTTC.